This T cell receptor beta chain appears in the sequencing data of a study of T cell repertoires in cytomegalovirus infection. This clonotype was seen many times. Its antigen is not identified. TCRdb processed the reads anew with MiXCR; each CDR3 protein has one entry. The sample has about 890,000 distinct CDR3 sequences, around a third seen once. The sequence was obtained from a human donor in good health (CMV status not recorded). Some clones in this sample may be carry-over from other donors' samples. The sample consisted of cultured CD8+ T cells from PBMCs, taken from culture after CMV antigen stimulation.

CDR3 in DNA: TGTGCCAGCAGCGATGGGGGCCCGAGTACCGGGGAGCTGTTTTTT. Encoded protein: CASSDGGPSTGELFF. The chain combines TRBV7-6 with TRBJ2-2, with D possibly TRBD1 on 6 matching bases. The CDR3 contains 15 residues. The ends were cut back, 5 bases at V and 5 bases at J, with 15 bases in the middle. Germline V gives CDR1 SGHVS, CDR2 FNYEAQ.